Presented here are 7 T cell receptor beta chains from one specimen sequenced in a study of shared clonotypes between healthy human individuals. Data came from immunoSEQ multiplex PCR; TCRdb stores just in-frame clones and leaves some out. This sample has some 2,000,000 clones, with 95% found just once. Material: naive CD4+ T cells sorted from blood. Specified subset: CD45RA+ positively selected. All receptors derive from a man between 18 and 35 years old in good health.

The CDR3 sequence is CASSDGTGPTYEQYF. The CDR3 nucleotides read TGTGCCAGCAGCGACGGGACAGGTCCCACCTACGAGCAGTACTTC. The chain uses TRBV4-2 and TRBJ2-7; 8 bases fit TRBD1. The trim removed 5 bases at V and 2 bases at J, leaving 8 bases unmatched. CDR3 length: 15 residues. Germline CDR1 reads LGHNA; CDR2 reads YNFKEQ.

V gene TRBV27 combines with J gene TRBJ1-1; D is possibly TRBD1 (5 bases). The germline V gene has CDR1 MNHEY and CDR2 SMNVEV (reference sequence). The CDR3 sequence is 12 residues long. Deletions cut 3 bases from V and 5 bases from J, with 7 bases between. The CDR3 DNA sequence: TGTGCCAGCAGTTTCTGGGGGACTGAAGCTTTCTTT. Its translation is CASSFWGTEAFF.

This clone was counted a single time. The chain combines TRBV30 with TRBJ2-1, with 8 bases fitting TRBD2. In germline, CDR1 is GTSNPN, CDR2 SVGIG (reference sequence). This CDR3 is built from 13 residues. V gave up 2 bases and J gave up 6 bases; unmatched junction bases: 3. In DNA, the CDR3 is TGTGCCTGGAGTACCGGGAGGGGCAATGAGCAGTTCTTC. This codes for CAWSTGRGNEQFF.

The chain has TRBV6-5 and TRBJ2-1, with D unclear. Trimming cost V 0 bases and J 7 bases, with 13 bases left between them. This CDR3 spans 15 amino acids. Germline-derived CDR1 and CDR2 are MNHEY and SVGAGI. In DNA, the CDR3 is TGTGCCAGCAGTTACTCAGGGTATTCTGGGAATGAGCAGTTCTTC. This gives the protein CASSYSGYSGNEQFF.

This clone has only one observation. The chain is built from TRBV27 and TRBJ2-5; D possibly uses TRBD1 or TRBD2 (5 bases each). Looked up from germline, CDR1 is MNHEY and CDR2 is SMNVEV (reference sequence). CDR3 length: 16 amino acids. The germline V and J ends were trimmed by 5 bases and 5 bases, with 21 bases remaining between them. CDR3 region: CASSLRRDPTGETQYF. The CDR3 DNA is TGTGCCAGCAGTCTGCGTCGGGACCCGACGGGGGAGACCCAGTACTTC.

This clone occurred once. The CDR3: CATSRGPGQGRMDTQYF. The CDR3, as DNA: TGTGCCACCAGCAGAGGGCCGGGACAGGGACGCATGGATACGCAGTATTTT. The V call is TRBV15, the J call TRBJ2-3, with 9 bases lining up with TRBD1. The CDR3 contains 17 residues. Per germline, CDR1 LNHNV and CDR2 YYDKDF (reference sequence). J gave up 6 bases and V 1 base, and 11 bases lay outside the gene matches.

V usage is TRBV7-3 and J usage is TRBJ2-5; D is possibly TRBD1 (6 bases). This CDR3 is 16 amino acids long. Germline loops: CDR1 SGHTA, CDR2 FQGTGA. Trimming removed 5 bases from V and 3 bases from J, with 19 bases in between. This CDR3 reads CASSPMAWGRKETQYF. The CDR3 DNA reads TGTGCCAGCAGCCCAATGGCTTGGGGGCGAAAAGAGACCCAGTACTTC.